The subject of this entry is one T cell receptor (beta chain). V was clipped by 10 bases and J by 1 base, with 19 bases between them. This CDR3 region has 16 residues. Germline V gene lookup returns CDR1 MDHEN and CDR2 SYDVKM. This sample is part of a study of blood T cell repertoires in COVID-19. TCRdb's copy holds only in-frame clones and misses some; the assay was immunoSEQ multiplex PCR. The table shows 35,000 to 40,000 clones, with roughly three quarters occurring only once. V usage is TRBV28 and J usage is TRBJ2-2, with D possibly TRBD2 on 6 matching bases. The sequence was obtained from an older man with acute or convalescent COVID-19. Sequenced input: peripheral blood. CDR3 in amino acids: CATGGAGRVNTGELFF. As DNA, the CDR3 is TGTGCCACCGGTGGGGCGGGGCGGGTGAACACCGGGGAGCTGTTTTTT.